A single sample gave rise to the 19 T cell receptor beta chains below, sequenced in a study of T cells in Graves' hyperthyroidism and ophthalmopathy. RNA transcripts served as the template for amplifying TCR beta CDR3 regions. The study used the HTBI primer set for a first-round RT-PCR of the TCR CDR3. TCRdb re-analysed the multiplex PCR reads in MiXCR, keeping a single row per CDR3 protein. The table includes fewer than 250,000 distinct CDR3 sequences, roughly 22% detected once. Sequenced material: blood. These receptors originate from a woman aged 35 to 49 with Graves' ophthalmopathy.

CDR3 in amino acids: CASSFWGQGVYGYTF. Here the CDR3 DNA reads TGTGCCAGCAGTTTCTGGGGACAGGGTGTTTATGGCTACACCTTC. This sequence joins TRBV6-5 and TRBJ1-2, with 9 bases that match TRBD1. The CDR3 sequence is 15 residues long. Trimming removed 4 bases from V and 5 bases from J; junction bases left unmatched: 8. In germline, CDR1 is MNHEY, CDR2 SVGAGI.

J is TRBJ2-7 and V is TRBV7-6, with 7 bases matching TRBD1. Germline loops: CDR1 SGHVS, CDR2 FNYEAQ. The CDR3 runs to 15 residues. The V gene end was trimmed by 2 bases and the J gene end by 5 bases; junction bases not matched to a gene: 9. The CDR3 loop is CASSLLATGSHEQYF. CDR3 nucleotides: TGTGCCAGCAGCTTATTGGCGACAGGGTCCCACGAGCAGTACTTC.

This clonotype showed up many times. V is TRBV6-1 and J is TRBJ2-3; D remains ambiguous. The CDR3 consists of 14 residues. Germline V gene data show CDR1 as MNHNS and CDR2 as SASEGT. V was pared by 6 bases and J by 0 bases, with 10 bases between. CDR3 in DNA: TGTGCCAGCAGGGTAGCAGAAAGCACAGATACGCAGTATTTT. Residues: CASRVAESTDTQYF.

This clonotype appeared many times. The CDR3 region has the DNA TGTGCCAGCAGCTTATCCGGGACAGGCGGGACTGAAGCTTTCTTT. It yields the protein CASSLSGTGGTEAFF. The chain links TRBV7-6 to TRBJ1-1; 8 nucleotides agree with TRBD1. The CDR3 is 15 amino acids. Germline loops: CDR1 SGHVS, CDR2 FNYEAQ. Trimming at V came to 2 bases and at J to 5 bases, leaving 7 bases not matched to a gene.

The rearrangement links TRBV3-1 to TRBJ2-7; TRBD2 matches 15 bases. Germline V CDR1 and CDR2: LGHDT, YNNKEL (reference sequence). This CDR3 region has 15 residues. J gave up 6 bases and V 4 bases, and 4 bases lay outside the gene matches. CDR3 in DNA: TGTGCCAGCAGCCCAGGACTAGCGGGGGGGCTCGAGCAGTACTTC. Its translation is CASSPGLAGGLEQYF.

This clonotype was seen just once. This sequence joins TRBV6-5 and TRBJ2-5, with TRBD2 matching 7 bases. V was pared by 2 bases and J by 1 base, with 4 bases of the junction left unmatched. Germline lookup yields CDR1 MNHEY and CDR2 SVGAGI. CDR3 length equals 15 residues. CDR3 protein: CASSYGAGAQETQYF. CDR3 coding DNA: TGTGCCAGCAGTTACGGCGCGGGAGCCCAAGAGACCCAGTACTTC.

V and J are TRBV19 and TRBJ1-2; perhaps TRBD1 as D (5 bases). Trimming took off 6 bases at V and 1 base at J, with 15 bases between the two ends. Germline loops: CDR1 LNHDA, CDR2 SQIVND (reference sequence). The CDR3 consists of 15 residues. CDR3 bases: TGTGCCAGTAGCGACCAACGAGGGGTTAACTATGGCTACACCTTC. Its protein is CASSDQRGVNYGYTF. Combining the CDR3 with reference TRBV19 and TRBJ1-2 gives the whole variable domain DGGITQSPKYLFRKEGQNVTLSCEQNLNHDAMYWYRQDPGQGLRLIYYSQIVNDFQKGDIAEGYSVSREKKESFPLTVTSAQKNPTAFYLCASSDQRGVNYGYTFGSGTRLTVV.

The table lists this clonotype with many counts. V is TRBV28 and J is TRBJ2-7; 9 bases match TRBD2. This CDR3 is 14 amino acids long. V trimming: 7 bases; J trimming: 4 bases; junction bases outside the gene matches: 8. Germline assignment: CDR1 MDHEN and CDR2 SYDVKM. The CDR3 sequence: CASKVAGVGYEQYF. The CDR3 DNA reads TGTGCCAGCAAGGTAGCGGGAGTTGGATACGAGCAGTACTTC.

The chain combines TRBV11-2 with TRBJ2-7; 10 bases fit TRBD2. The CDR3 has 15 amino acids. Germline loops: CDR1 SGHAT, CDR2 FQNNGV. V lost 1 base to trimming and J lost 4 bases; unmatched junction nucleotides: 4. CDR3 DNA: TGTGCCAGCAGCTTAGCTGGACTAGCGGTGTACGAGCAGTACTTC. Protein: CASSLAGLAVYEQYF.

The chain employs TRBV6-1 and TRBJ1-2; TRBD1 is a possible D gene (5 bases). This CDR3 region has 13 residues. V gave up 2 bases and J gave up 7 bases, with 11 bases separating them. CDR1 is MNHNS, CDR2 SASEGT, per germline. The CDR3, as DNA: TGTGCCAGCAGTGAAATCCGGGGGATTGGCTACACCTTC. Amino acid sequence: CASSEIRGIGYTF.

This clonotype occurred many times. J is TRBJ2-5 and V is TRBV2, with 7 bases lining up with TRBD1. This CDR3 has 12 amino acids. Trimming at V came to 6 bases and at J to 5 bases, leaving 3 bases not matched to a gene. Germline V lookup: CDR1 SNHLY, CDR2 FYNNEI. The CDR3 region is CASRTGLETQYF. As DNA, the CDR3 is TGTGCCAGCAGGACAGGGTTGGAGACCCAGTACTTC.

This clonotype was detected once. The chain uses TRBV12-3 or TRBV12-4 and TRBJ1-5; 7 nucleotides line up with TRBD1. V lost 6 bases to trimming and J lost 1 base; unmatched junction nucleotides: 6. The CDR3 runs to 15 residues. The CDR3 protein is CASSTGAGSNQPQHF. Here the CDR3 DNA reads TGTGCCAGCAGCACAGGGGCCGGCAGCAATCAGCCCCAGCATTTT.

This clonotype was picked up many times. The rearrangement joins TRBV5-8 to TRBJ2-3; TRBD1 agrees at 9 bases. With 4 bases clipped from V and 5 bases from J, the junction kept 5 bases outside the gene matches. The V gene's germline CDR1 is SGHTS and CDR2 YDEGEE. This CDR3 is built from 14 residues. CDR3 nucleotide sequence: TGTGCCAGCAGCCAACAGGGGGCTATAGATACGCAGTATTTT. Protein: CASSQQGAIDTQYF.

The chain links TRBV11-2 to TRBJ1-1; no clear D. V was pared by 6 bases and J by 6 bases, with 8 bases between. From germline, CDR1 is SGHAT and CDR2 FQNNGV. There are 11 residues in the CDR3. The CDR3 region has the DNA TGTGCCAGCAGGGACGGGCCTGAAGCTTTCTTT. Translation: CASRDGPEAFF.

The chain uses TRBV19 and TRBJ1-2; 9 nucleotides agree with TRBD1. The CDR3 loop spans 16 amino acids. The germline CDR1 and CDR2 sequences are LNHDA and SQIVND (reference sequence). Unmatched junction bases numbered 10, after V lost 6 bases and J lost 2 bases. CDR3: CASRKTGGIENYGYTF. The CDR3 coding sequence is TGTGCCAGTAGGAAAACAGGGGGCATCGAGAACTATGGCTACACCTTC.

The sample holds many counts of this clonotype. The chain links TRBV5-1 to TRBJ2-7, with 11 bases fitting TRBD2. The CDR3 consists of 15 residues. Trimming took 1 base from V and 0 from J; bases not matched to a gene: 0. Germline loops: CDR1 SGHRS, CDR2 YFSETQ. CDR3 coding DNA: TGCGCCAGCAGCTTGACTAGCGGGGGCTCCTACGAGCAGTACTTC. Translation: CASSLTSGGSYEQYF.

This clonotype came up many times. CDR3 amino acids: CSAGGKANQPQHF. Written as DNA, the CDR3 is TGCAGTGCCGGGGGGAAAGCCAATCAGCCCCAGCATTTT. The V gene is TRBV20-1, the J gene TRBJ1-5, with a tentative D call TRBD1 (5 bases). Trimming cost V 6 bases and J 3 bases, with 12 bases left between them. The germline V gene has CDR1 DFQATT and CDR2 SNEGSKA (reference sequence). The CDR3 spans 13 residues.

Many counts were recorded for this clonotype. This chain connects TRBV5-4 to TRBJ2-7, with 8 bases identical to TRBD2. This CDR3 region has 14 residues. Germline CDR1 and CDR2: SGHNT and YYREEE (reference sequence). After removal of 5 bases from V and 2 bases from J, the junction contained 6 bases not matched to a gene. The chain's CDR3 is CASSPGGVAYEQYF. The CDR3 nucleotides read TGTGCCAGCAGTCCCGGGGGGGTGGCCTACGAGCAGTACTTC.

This clonotype was picked up a small number of times. V gene TRBV4-2 combines with J gene TRBJ2-2; D remains unclear. V lost 0 bases and J lost 0, with 11 bases in between. Germline V lookup: CDR1 LGHNA, CDR2 YNFKEQ. The length of the CDR3 is 17 residues. The CDR3 nucleotides read TGTGCCAGCAGCCAAGATGTTGGACGTGCGAACACCGGGGAGCTGTTTTTT. It translates to CASSQDVGRANTGELFF.